This T cell receptor (beta chain) is drawn from a study of blood T cell repertoires in COVID-19. At the level of the study: From the United States, Italy and Spain came samples of acute and convalescent COVID-19. T cells, B-cell-depleted T cells, or PBMCs supplied cDNA or gDNA.

In the original workflow: Amplification of reference gene primers provided the estimated nucleated cell counts. TCRdb's table, derived via immunoSEQ multiplex PCR, lists solely in-frame clones and lacks some. V and J calls and clone size are those listed in that table; D and trimming were worked out from the DNA. The sample consists of some 80,000 clones, under 80% of them appearing once. Per the germline V gene, CDR1 is SGHVS and CDR2 is FQNEAQ. With 5 bases clipped from V and 7 bases from J, the junction kept 10 bases outside the gene matches. The CDR3 covers 16 residues. The genes are TRBV7-8 and TRBJ1-6; 8 nucleotides line up with TRBD1. The clonotype was recovered from an elderly woman with active or convalescent COVID-19. The sample comprised peripheral blood. This CDR3 reads CASSPQGAGRNSPLHF. CDR3 coding DNA: TGTGCCAGCAGCCCTCAGGGGGCAGGTAGAAATTCACCCCTCCACTTT.